The text below deals with one T cell receptor (beta chain). This may come from a read error, since a much larger clone is one base off. This record comes from a study of CD8 T cells in ankylosing spondylitis. TCRdb reanalysed the 5' RACE reads using MiXCR and keeps one entry per CDR3 protein. The sample shows about 320,000 distinct CDR3 sequences, roughly 10% of them seen only once. There are 13 residues in the CDR3. Sequencing was carried out using blood, either unsorted or a sorted T cell fraction (not recorded which). This sequence was found in a female donor with ankylosing spondylitis or in good health (not recorded which). The chain has TRBV12-3 or TRBV12-4 and TRBJ1-2, with 9 bases aligning to TRBD1. The CDR3: CASSPGTGNGDTF. DNA of the CDR3: TGTGCCAGCAGCCCTGGGACAGGGAATGGCGACACCTTC.